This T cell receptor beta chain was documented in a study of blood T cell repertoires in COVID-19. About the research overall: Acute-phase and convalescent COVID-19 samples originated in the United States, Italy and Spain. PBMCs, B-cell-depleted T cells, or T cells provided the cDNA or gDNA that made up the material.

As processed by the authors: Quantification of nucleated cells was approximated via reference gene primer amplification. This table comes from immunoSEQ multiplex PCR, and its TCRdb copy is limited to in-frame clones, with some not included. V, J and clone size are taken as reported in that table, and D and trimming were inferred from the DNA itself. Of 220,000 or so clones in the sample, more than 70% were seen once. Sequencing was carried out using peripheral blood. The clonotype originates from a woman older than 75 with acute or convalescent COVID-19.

This chain's CDR3 is CASSSHRRKEGYTF. As DNA, the CDR3 is TGTGCCAGCAGTTCTCACAGGCGCAAAGAGGGCTACACCTTC. The rearrangement joins TRBV6-6 to TRBJ1-2; D might be TRBD1 (5 bases). Trimming removed 4 bases at V and 8 bases at J, with 17 bases between. Germline loops: CDR1 MNHNY, CDR2 SVGAGI (reference sequence). The CDR3 length is 14 residues.